Below are 9 T cell receptor beta chains sequenced from a single sample in a study of T cells in Graves' hyperthyroidism and ophthalmopathy. Amplified TCR beta CDR3 regions came from RNA transcripts. First-round RT-PCR of the TCR CDR3 relied on the HTBI primer set. TCRdb analysed the multiplex PCR reads with MiXCR anew, one entry per CDR3 protein. This table holds some 530,000 distinct CDR3 sequences, about 22% found once. The material sequenced was blood. The receptors come from a woman in her sixties or seventies with Graves' ophthalmopathy.

The rearrangement links TRBV3-1 to TRBJ1-6; D ambiguous. Germline CDR1 and CDR2: LGHDT and YNNKEL (reference sequence). This CDR3 region has 14 residues. Trimming took 3 bases from V and 9 from J, leaving 12 bases between them. CDR3 nucleotide sequence: TGTGCCAGCAGCCATCCCGGTGGGTCTTCACCCCTCCACTTT. Its protein product is CASSHPGGSSPLHF.

This clonotype occurred a few times. The chain carries TRBV30 and TRBJ2-1; D perhaps matches TRBD1 (5 bases). V lost 3 bases and J lost 4, with 13 bases in between. The germline CDR1 and CDR2 sequences are GTSNPN and SVGIG (reference sequence). This CDR3 is 14 amino acids long. In DNA form, the CDR3 reads TGTGCCTGGAGAGGGGTCGTAGATTACAATGAGCAGTTCTTC. It yields the protein CAWRGVVDYNEQFF.

As concerns this clonotype: A clone one base away is much larger, so this may be a read error. The chain uses TRBV11-2 and TRBJ1-1; the D is unclear. Trimming cost V 5 bases and J 11 bases, with 18 bases left between them. This CDR3 is built from 13 residues. Germline values: CDR1 SGHAT, CDR2 FQNNGV. The CDR3 sequence is CASSRGTGRLAFF. CDR3 sequence (DNA): TGTGCCAGCAGCCGAGGTACGGGGAGGCTTGCTTTCTTT.

In DNA form, the CDR3 reads TGTGCCAGCAGCTGGGGACTAGCGGGCGACACCGGGGAGCTGTTTTTT. Translation: CASSWGLAGDTGELFF. The J gene is TRBJ2-2, the V gene TRBV5-6, with 12 bases aligning to TRBD2. J gave up 3 bases and V 3 bases, and 3 bases lay outside the gene matches. The CDR3 is 16 amino acids. Germline CDR1 and CDR2: SGHDT and YYEEEE.

CDR3 nucleotides: TGTGCCAGCAGCGAAAGCCCAGGGGGGAATTCACCCCTCCACTTT. As protein: CASSESPGGNSPLHF. The rearrangement uses TRBV7-9 and TRBJ1-6; 7 positions match TRBD1. The CDR3 totals 15 residues. Germline V CDR1 and CDR2: SEHNR, FQNEAQ (reference sequence). V was pared by 5 bases and J by 7 bases, with 8 bases of the junction left unmatched.

This clonotype has ten or more counts. This chain joins TRBV7-2 and TRBJ1-1, with TRBD1 matching 9 bases. Germline CDR1 is SGHTA and CDR2 is FQGNSA. The CDR3 length is 16 residues. Germline trimming cut 5 bases from V and 3 bases from J; bases unmatched to any gene: 10. This CDR3 is CASSPRTGDGYTEAFF. The CDR3 region has the DNA TGTGCCAGCAGCCCACGGACAGGGGACGGATACACTGAAGCTTTCTTT. The full variable domain, with the rest looked up from reference TRBV7-2 and TRBJ1-1, is GAGVSQSPSNKVTEKGKDVELRCDPISGHTALYWYRQSLGQGLEFLIYFQGNSAPDKSGLPSDRFSAERTGGSVSTLTIQRTQQEDSAVYLCASSPRTGDGYTEAFFGQGTRLTVV.

This clonotype was counted ten times or more. The chain links TRBV20-1 to TRBJ2-5, with D unclear. In germline, CDR1 is DFQATT, CDR2 SNEGSKA (reference sequence). V lost 0 bases, J lost 2 bases, and 7 bases lay in between. This CDR3 comprises 13 residues. The CDR3 DNA reads as TGCAGTGCTAGAGACAGGTGGCAAGAGACCCAGTACTTC. Translating it yields CSARDRWQETQYF.

The table lists this clonotype with a few counts. The rearrangement uses TRBV9 and TRBJ2-1; possibly TRBD2 for D (5 bases). Trimming pared 1 base from V and 7 bases from J, leaving 21 bases between. The germline V gene has CDR1 SGDLS and CDR2 YYNGEE. CDR3 size: 17 residues. The DNA for the CDR3 is TGTGCCAGCAGCGTAATGGCAGGAGGCCCTTATAGGAATGAGCAGTTCTTC. It is translated as CASSVMAGGPYRNEQFF.

In nucleotides, the CDR3 is TGTGCCAGCAGCAGACTAGCGGGAGGGCCGTTAGACGAGCAGTACTTC. Its translation: CASSRLAGGPLDEQYF. The rearrangement links TRBV7-8 to TRBJ2-7, with TRBD2 matching 14 bases. This CDR3 spans 16 amino acids. V dropped 5 bases and J dropped 5; count of bases not matched to a gene: 8. Germline CDR1 SGHVS, CDR2 FQNEAQ.